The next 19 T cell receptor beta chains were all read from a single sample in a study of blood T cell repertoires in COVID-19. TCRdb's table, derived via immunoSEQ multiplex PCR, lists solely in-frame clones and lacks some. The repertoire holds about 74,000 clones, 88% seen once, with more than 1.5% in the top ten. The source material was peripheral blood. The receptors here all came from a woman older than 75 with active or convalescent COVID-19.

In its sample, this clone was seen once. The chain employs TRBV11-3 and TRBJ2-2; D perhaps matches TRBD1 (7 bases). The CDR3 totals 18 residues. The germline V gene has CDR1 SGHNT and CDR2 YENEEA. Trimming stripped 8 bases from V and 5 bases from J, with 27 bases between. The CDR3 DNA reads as TGTGCCAGCGCCCCCGGAGGAGGGGGCGCATACGGGACCGGGGAGCTGTTTTTT. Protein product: CASAPGGGGAYGTGELFF.

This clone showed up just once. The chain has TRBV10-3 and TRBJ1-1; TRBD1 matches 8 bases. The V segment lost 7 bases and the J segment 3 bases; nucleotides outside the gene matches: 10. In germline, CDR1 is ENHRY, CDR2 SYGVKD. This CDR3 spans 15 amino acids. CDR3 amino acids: CAITRTGRADTEAFF. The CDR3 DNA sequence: TGTGCCATCACCCGGACAGGGAGAGCAGACACTGAAGCTTTCTTT.

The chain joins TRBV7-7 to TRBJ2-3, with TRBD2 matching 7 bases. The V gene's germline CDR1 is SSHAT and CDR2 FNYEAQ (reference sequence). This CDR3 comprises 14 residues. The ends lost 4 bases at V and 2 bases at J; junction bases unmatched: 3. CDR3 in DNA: TGTGCCAGCAGCTCCGGGACTACCACAGATACGCAGTATTTT. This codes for CASSSGTTTDTQYF.

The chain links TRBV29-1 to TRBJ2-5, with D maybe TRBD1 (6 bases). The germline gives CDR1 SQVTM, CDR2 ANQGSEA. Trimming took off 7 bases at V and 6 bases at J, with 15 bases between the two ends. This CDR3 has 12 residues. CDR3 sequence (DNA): TGCAGCGCTGGGGACATCTTTAAGACCCAGTACTTC. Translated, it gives CSAGDIFKTQYF.

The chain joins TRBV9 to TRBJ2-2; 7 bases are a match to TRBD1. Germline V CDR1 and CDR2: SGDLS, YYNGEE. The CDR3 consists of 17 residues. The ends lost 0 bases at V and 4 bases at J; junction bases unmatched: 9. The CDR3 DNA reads TGTGCCAGCAGCGTAGATCGACAGGGCGTAAGCACCGGGGAGCTGTTTTTT. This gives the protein CASSVDRQGVSTGELFF. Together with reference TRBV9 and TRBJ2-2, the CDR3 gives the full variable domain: DSGVTQTPKHLITATGQRVTLRCSPRSGDLSVYWYQQSLDQGLQFLIQYYNGEERAKGNILERFSAQQFPDLHSELNLSSLELGDSALYFCASSVDRQGVSTGELFFGEGSRLTVL.

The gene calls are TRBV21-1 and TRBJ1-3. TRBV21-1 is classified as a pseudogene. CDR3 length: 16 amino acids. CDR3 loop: CASSTAPTFSGNTIYF. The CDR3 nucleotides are TGTGCCAGCAGCACAGCGCCTACCTTCTCTGGAAACACCATATATTTT.

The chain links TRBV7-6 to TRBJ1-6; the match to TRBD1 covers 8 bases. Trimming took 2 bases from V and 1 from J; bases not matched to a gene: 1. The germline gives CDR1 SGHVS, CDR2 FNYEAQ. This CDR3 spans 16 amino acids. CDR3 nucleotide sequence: TGTGCCAGCAGCTTAACAGGGGGTTCCTATAATTCACCCCTCCACTTT. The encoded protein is CASSLTGGSYNSPLHF.

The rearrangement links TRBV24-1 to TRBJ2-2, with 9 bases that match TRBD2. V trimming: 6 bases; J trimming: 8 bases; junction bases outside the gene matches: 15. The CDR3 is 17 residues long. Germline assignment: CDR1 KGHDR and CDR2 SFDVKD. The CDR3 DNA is TGTGCCACCAGTACGACTCGCGGGAGGGCCGCCTTGGGGGAGCTGTTTTTT. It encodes CATSTTRGRAALGELFF.

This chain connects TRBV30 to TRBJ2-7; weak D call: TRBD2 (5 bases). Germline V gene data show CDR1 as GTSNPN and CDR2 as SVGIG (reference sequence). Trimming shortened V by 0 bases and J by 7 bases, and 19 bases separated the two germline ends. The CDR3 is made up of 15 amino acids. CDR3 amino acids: CAWSVVALGIGEQYF. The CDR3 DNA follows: TGTGCCTGGAGTGTGGTAGCGCTGGGTATAGGTGAGCAGTACTTC.

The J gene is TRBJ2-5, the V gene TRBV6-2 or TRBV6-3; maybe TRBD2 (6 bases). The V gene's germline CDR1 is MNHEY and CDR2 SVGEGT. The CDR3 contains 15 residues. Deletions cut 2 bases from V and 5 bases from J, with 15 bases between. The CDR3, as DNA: TGTGCCAGCAGTTACCCCCTGACTAGAGATGAGACCCAGTACTTC. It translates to CASSYPLTRDETQYF.

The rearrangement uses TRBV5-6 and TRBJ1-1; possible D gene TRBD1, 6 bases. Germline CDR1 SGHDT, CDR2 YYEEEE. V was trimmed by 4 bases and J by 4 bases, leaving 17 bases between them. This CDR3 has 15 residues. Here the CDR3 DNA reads TGTGCCAGCAGCCCGGTGGGGGGGCTGAGCACTGAAGCTTTCTTT. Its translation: CASSPVGGLSTEAFF.

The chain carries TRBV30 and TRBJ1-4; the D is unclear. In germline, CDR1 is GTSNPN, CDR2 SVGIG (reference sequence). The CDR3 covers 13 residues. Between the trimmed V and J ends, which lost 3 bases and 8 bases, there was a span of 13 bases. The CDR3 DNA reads TGTGCCTGGAGCCAGACTAAGTGGGAAAAACTGTTTTTT. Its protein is CAWSQTKWEKLFF.

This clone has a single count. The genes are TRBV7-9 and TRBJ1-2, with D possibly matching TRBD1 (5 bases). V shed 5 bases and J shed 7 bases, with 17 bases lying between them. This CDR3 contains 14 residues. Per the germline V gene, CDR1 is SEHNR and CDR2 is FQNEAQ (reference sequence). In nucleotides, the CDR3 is TGTGCCAGCAGCGCTACCCTTGGGGACTCTGGCTACACCTTC. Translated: CASSATLGDSGYTF.

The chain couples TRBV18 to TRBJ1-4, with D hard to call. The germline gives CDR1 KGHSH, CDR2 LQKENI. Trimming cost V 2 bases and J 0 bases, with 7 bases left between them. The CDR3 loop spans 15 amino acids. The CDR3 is CASSPVIATNEKLFF. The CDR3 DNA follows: TGTGCCAGCTCACCAGTCATTGCAACTAATGAAAAACTGTTTTTT.

The CDR3 is CASSISGGGQPQHF. CDR3 nucleotides: TGTGCCAGCAGTATCTCAGGGGGCGGTCAGCCCCAGCATTTT. The V gene is TRBV6-4, the J gene TRBJ1-5, with 8 bases aligning to TRBD1. Germline assignment: CDR1 MRHNA and CDR2 SNTAGT. The V and J ends lost 5 bases and 6 bases, in that order; junction bases with no gene match: 6. The CDR3 totals 14 residues.

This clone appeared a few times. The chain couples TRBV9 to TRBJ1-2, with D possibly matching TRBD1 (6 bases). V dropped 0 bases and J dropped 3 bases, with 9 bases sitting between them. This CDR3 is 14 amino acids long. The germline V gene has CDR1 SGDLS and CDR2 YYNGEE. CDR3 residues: CASSVAGADYGYTF. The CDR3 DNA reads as TGTGCCAGCAGCGTAGCAGGGGCCGACTATGGCTACACCTTC.

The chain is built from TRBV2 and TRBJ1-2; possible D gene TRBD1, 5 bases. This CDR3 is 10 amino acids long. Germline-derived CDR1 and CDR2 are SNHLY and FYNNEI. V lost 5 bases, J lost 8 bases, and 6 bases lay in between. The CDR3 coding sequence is TGTGCCAGCAGTCCAGGGGGCTACACCTTC. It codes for CASSPGGYTF.

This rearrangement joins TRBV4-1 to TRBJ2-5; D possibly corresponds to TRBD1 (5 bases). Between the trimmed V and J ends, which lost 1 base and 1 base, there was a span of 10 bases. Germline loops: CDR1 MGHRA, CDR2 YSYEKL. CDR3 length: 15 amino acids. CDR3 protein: CASSQVGRAQETQYF. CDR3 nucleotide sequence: TGCGCCAGCAGCCAAGTGGGCAGGGCCCAAGAGACCCAGTACTTC.

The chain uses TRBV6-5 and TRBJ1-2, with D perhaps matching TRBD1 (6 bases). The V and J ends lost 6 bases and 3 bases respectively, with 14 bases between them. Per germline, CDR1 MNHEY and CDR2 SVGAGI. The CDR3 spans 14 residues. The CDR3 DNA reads TGTGCCAGCAGCCGCGGACAGACTCACTATGGCTACACCTTC. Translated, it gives CASSRGQTHYGYTF.